This T cell receptor beta chain was identified during a study of T cells after yellow fever vaccination. Study background: The SMART-Seq v4 Ultra Low Input method served to prepare the low-cell-number fractions.

This clonotype was observed many times. Its cognate antigen is unknown. UMIs and a universal primer site were added when TCR cDNA was made by 5'RACE template switching. TCRdb used MiXCR to reprocess the 5' RACE reads, holding one entry per CDR3 protein. The sample consists of some 350,000 distinct CDR3 sequences, around 6.4% of them appearing once. Study observations and caveats: Clonotypes appearing in both CD4 and CD8 compartments existed, and their share was small.

Germline V gene sequence: CDR1 MNHEY, CDR2 SVGEGT. V shed 5 bases and J 4 bases; nucleotides not matched to a gene: 9. The CDR3 totals 17 residues. The chain recombines TRBV6-2 or TRBV6-3 with TRBJ2-2; 11 nucleotides align to TRBD2. The source is a young man who received the YFV17D yellow fever vaccine. The specimen was PBMCs, collected 5 days after the yellow fever booster vaccination. CDR3 loop: CASSPRSTSGVTGELFF. In DNA, the CDR3 is TGTGCCAGCAGTCCCCGATCGACTAGCGGGGTCACCGGGGAGCTGTTTTTT.